These 4 T cell receptor beta chains originate from one sample sequenced in a study of T cell changes during pregnancy in multiple sclerosis. Sequencing was performed with immunoSEQ multiplex PCR; in TCRdb, only in-frame clones are kept and a portion is missing. The sample has around 50,000 clones, more than 80% seen once; the top ten hold 6.5% to 9.5%. The source was CD8+ T cells from peripheral blood mononuclear cells, collected in the second trimester of pregnancy. The receptors derive from a female donor with multiple sclerosis, enrolled in a pregnancy study.

The chain links TRBV5-8 to TRBJ2-5; the D gene is possibly TRBD1 (5 bases). CDR3 length: 14 amino acids. Germline V gives CDR1 SGHTS, CDR2 YDEGEE. V was pared by 1 base and J by 2 bases, with 9 bases between. The CDR3 DNA reads TGTGCCAGCAGCTTGCGACAGCTTCAAGAGACCCAGTACTTC. It translates to CASSLRQLQETQYF.

The chain employs TRBV7-8 and TRBJ1-5; D gene unclear. CDR3 length equals 16 residues. Deletions cut 5 bases from V and 0 bases from J, with 14 bases between. In germline, CDR1 is SGHVS, CDR2 FQNEAQ. The CDR3 spells CASSRVGVGSNQPQHF. The CDR3 coding sequence is TGTGCCAGCAGCCGAGTCGGGGTCGGTAGCAATCAGCCCCAGCATTTT.

The chain employs TRBV5-6 and TRBJ1-2; 8 bases are shared with TRBD1. Germline CDR1 reads SGHDT; CDR2 reads YYEEEE. The CDR3 is made up of 14 amino acids. Trimming cost V 4 bases and J 6 bases; bases outside gene matches: 8. CDR3 sequence (DNA): TGTGCCAGCAGCGTCAGGGGGCGGCGAGATGGCTACACCTTC. Its translation: CASSVRGRRDGYTF.

The rearrangement uses TRBV11-2 and TRBJ1-1; D might be TRBD1 (6 bases). This CDR3 is 12 amino acids long. Per the germline V gene, CDR1 is SGHAT and CDR2 is FQNNGV. Trimming cost V 1 base and J 10 bases, with 10 bases left between them. This chain's CDR3 is CASSLGGGVAFF. For the CDR3, the DNA is TGTGCCAGCAGCTTAGGAGGGGGGGTAGCTTTCTTT.